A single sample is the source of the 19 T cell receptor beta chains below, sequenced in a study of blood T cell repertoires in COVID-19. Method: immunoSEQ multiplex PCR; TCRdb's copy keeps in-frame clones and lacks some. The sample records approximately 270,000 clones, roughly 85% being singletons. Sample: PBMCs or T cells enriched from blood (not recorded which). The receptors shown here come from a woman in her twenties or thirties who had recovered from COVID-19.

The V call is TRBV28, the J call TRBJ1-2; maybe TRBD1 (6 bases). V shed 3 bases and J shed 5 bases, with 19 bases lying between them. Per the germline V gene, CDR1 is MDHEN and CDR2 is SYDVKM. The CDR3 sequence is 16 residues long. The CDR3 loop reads CASSFRLTGLGYGYTF. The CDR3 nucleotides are TGTGCCAGCAGTTTCCGACTCACAGGGCTGGGGTATGGCTACACCTTC.

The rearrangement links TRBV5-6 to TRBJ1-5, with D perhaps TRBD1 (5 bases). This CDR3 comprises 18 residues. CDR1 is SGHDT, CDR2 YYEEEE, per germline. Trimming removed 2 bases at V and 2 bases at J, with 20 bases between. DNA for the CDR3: TGTGCCAGCAGCTTATCAGGGAGGGTTCGCTATGGCAATCAGCCCCAGCATTTT. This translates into CASSLSGRVRYGNQPQHF.

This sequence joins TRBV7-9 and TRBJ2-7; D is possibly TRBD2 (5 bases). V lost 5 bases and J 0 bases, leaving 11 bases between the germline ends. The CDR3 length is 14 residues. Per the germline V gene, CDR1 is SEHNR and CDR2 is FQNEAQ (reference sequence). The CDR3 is CASSPPGFSYEQYF. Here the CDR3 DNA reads TGTGCCAGCAGCCCCCCGGGGTTCTCCTACGAGCAGTACTTC.

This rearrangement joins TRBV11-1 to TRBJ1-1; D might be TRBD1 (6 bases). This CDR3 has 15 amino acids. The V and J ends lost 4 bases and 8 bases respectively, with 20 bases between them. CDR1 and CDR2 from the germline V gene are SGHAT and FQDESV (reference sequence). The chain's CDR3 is CASSYDRRGTYEAFF. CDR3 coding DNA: TGTGCCAGCAGCTACGACCGGCGGGGGACATACGAAGCTTTCTTT.

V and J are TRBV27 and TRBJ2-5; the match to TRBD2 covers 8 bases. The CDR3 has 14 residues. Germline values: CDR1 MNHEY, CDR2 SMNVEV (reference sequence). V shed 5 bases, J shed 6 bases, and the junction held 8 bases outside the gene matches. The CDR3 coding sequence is TGTGCCAGCAGTCCACCCGGGGGGGGAAAGACCCAGTACTTC. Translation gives CASSPPGGGKTQYF.

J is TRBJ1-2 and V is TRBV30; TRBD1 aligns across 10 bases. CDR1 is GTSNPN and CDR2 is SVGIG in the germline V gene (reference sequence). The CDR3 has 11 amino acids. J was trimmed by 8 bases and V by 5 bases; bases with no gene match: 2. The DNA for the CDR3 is TGTGCCTGGGACAGGGGGCGAGGCTACACCTTC. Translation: CAWDRGRGYTF.

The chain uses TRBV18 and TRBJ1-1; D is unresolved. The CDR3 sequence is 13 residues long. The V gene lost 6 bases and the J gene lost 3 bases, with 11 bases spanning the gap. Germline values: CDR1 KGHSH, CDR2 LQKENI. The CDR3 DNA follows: TGTGCCAGCTCTAAGGCACGGGACACTGAAGCTTTCTTT. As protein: CASSKARDTEAFF.

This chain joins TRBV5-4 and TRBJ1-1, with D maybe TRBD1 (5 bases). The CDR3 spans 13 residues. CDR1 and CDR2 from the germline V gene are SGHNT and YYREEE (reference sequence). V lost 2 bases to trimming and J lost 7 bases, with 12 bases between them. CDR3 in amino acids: CASSLTARGEAFF. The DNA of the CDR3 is TGTGCCAGCAGCTTAACTGCTAGGGGTGAAGCTTTCTTT.

This CDR3 is CASSPEFTAGNEQFF. The CDR3 DNA is TGTGCCAGCAGCCCGGAGTTTACTGCTGGGAATGAGCAGTTCTTC. The V gene is TRBV4-2, the J gene TRBJ2-1; D gene ambiguous. Germline values: CDR1 LGHNA, CDR2 YNFKEQ. This CDR3 comprises 15 residues. V was cut by 4 bases and J by 7 bases, with 17 bases left in between.

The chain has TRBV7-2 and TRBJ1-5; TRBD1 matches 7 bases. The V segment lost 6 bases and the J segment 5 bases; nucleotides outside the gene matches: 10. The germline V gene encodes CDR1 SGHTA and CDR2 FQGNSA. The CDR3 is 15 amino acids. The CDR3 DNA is TGTGCCAGCAGAGGACAGGCAGGTCCCTATCAGCCCCAGCATTTT. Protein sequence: CASRGQAGPYQPQHF.

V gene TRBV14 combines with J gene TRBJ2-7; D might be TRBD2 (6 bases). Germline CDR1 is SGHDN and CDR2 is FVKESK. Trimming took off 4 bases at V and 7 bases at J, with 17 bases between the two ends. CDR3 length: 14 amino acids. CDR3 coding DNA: TGTGCCAGCAGCCGGACCGGGACGGCGGGGGAGCAGTACTTC. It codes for CASSRTGTAGEQYF.

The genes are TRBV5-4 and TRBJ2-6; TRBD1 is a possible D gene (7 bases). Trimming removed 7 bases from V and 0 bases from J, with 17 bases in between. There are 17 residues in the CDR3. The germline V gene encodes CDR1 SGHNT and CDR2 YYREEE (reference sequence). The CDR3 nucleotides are TGTGCCAGCGGGCAGGGGGGCTTTACCTCTGGGGCCAACGTCCTGACTTTC. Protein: CASGQGGFTSGANVLTF.

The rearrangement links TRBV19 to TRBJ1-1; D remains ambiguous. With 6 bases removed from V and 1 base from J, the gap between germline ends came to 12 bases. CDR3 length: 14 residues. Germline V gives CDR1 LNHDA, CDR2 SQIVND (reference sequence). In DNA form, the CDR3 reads TGTGCCAGTAGGGATGACTGGAAGAACACTGAAGCTTTCTTT. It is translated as CASRDDWKNTEAFF.

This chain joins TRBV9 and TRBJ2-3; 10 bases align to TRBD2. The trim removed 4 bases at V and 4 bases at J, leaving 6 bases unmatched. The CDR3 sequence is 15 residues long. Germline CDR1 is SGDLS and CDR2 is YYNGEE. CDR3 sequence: CASSLAGVPADTQYF. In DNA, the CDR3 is TGTGCCAGCAGCCTAGCGGGGGTCCCAGCAGATACGCAGTATTTT.

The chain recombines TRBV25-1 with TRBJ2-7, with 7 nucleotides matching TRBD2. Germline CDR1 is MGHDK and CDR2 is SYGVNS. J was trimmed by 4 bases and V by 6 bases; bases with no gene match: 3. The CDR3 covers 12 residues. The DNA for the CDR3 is TGTGCCAGCAGCGACGGGGGGTACGAGCAGTACTTC. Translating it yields CASSDGGYEQYF.

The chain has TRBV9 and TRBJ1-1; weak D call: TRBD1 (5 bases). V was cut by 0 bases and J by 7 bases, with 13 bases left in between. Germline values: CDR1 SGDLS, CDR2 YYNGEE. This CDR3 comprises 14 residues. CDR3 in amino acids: CASSVGPGRGEAFF. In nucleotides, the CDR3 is TGTGCCAGCAGCGTAGGACCAGGGAGGGGTGAAGCTTTCTTT.

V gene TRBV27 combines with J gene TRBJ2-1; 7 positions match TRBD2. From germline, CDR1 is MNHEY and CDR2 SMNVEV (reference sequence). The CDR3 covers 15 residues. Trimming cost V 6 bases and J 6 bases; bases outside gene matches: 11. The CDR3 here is CASSSGTIPTNEQFF. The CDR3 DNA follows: TGTGCCAGCAGCTCCGGGACTATCCCTACCAATGAGCAGTTCTTC.

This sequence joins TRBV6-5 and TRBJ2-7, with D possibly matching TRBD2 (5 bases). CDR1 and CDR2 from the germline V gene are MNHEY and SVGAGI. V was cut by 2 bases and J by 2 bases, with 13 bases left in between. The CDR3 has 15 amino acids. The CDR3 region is CASSYLLGSAYEQYF. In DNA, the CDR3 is TGTGCCAGCAGTTACCTGCTGGGGAGTGCCTACGAGCAGTACTTC.

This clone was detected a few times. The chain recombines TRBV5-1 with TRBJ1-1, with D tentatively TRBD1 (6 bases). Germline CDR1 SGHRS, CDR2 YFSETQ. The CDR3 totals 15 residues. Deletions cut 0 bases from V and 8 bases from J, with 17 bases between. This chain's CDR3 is CASSLGGTGKGEAFF. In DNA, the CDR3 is TGCGCCAGCAGCTTGGGAGGTACAGGGAAGGGAGAAGCTTTCTTT.